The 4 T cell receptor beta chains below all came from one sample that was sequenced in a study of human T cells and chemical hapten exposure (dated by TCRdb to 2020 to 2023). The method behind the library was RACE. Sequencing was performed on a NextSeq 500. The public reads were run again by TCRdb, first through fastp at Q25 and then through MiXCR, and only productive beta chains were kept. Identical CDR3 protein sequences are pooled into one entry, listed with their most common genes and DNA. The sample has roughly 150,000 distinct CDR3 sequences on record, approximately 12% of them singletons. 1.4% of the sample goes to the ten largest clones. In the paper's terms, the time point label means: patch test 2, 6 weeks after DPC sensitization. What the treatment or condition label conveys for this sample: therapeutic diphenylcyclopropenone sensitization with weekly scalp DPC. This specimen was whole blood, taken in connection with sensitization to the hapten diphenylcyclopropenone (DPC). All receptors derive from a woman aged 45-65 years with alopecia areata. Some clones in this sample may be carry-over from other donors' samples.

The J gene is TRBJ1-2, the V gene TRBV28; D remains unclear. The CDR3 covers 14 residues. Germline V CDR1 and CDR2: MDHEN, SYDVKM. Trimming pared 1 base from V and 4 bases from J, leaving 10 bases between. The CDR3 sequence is CASSLSRTAYGYTF. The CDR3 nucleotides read TGTGCCAGCAGTTTATCCCGGACGGCCTATGGCTACACCTTC.

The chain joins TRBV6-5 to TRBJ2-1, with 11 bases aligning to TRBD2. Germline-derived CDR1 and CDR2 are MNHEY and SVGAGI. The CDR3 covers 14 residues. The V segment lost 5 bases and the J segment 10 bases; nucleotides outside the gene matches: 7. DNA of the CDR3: TGTGCCAGCAGTATTATAGCGGGAGGGCCCGAGCAGTTCTTC. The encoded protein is CASSIIAGGPEQFF.

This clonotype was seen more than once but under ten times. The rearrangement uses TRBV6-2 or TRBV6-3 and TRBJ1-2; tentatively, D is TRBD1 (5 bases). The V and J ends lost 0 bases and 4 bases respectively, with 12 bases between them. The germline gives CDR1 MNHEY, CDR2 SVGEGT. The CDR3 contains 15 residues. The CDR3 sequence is CASSYSTGSFYGYTF. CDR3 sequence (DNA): TGTGCCAGCAGTTACTCCACAGGATCGTTCTATGGCTACACCTTC.

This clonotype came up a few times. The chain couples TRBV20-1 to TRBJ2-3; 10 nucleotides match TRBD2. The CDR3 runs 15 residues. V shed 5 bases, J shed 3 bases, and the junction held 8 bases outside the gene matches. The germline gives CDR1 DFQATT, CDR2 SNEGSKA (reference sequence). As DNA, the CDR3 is TGCAGTGCTCTCCCTTTAGCGGGAGGTACAGATACGCAGTATTTT. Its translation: CSALPLAGGTDTQYF.